This record concerns one T cell receptor (beta chain) sequence. Its antigen is currently not known. One base away there is no much larger clone; base qualities are not given. The data were taken from a study of T cell repertoires in aging, cancer and after chemotherapy (dated by TCRdb to between 2018 and 2021). Study-wide context: The donors fell into six age groups ranging from 30 or younger to 70 or older, and each group had at least three individuals. Healthy donor control TCR repertoires were recorded over several months to years and showed clear clonal overlap across re-sampling. The complete dataset included about 8.8 million TCR reads. Alongside fewer than 100 healthy donors serving as a reference group, the cohort included roughly 220 cancer patients, of whom some 90 had hematological cancers and around 120 had solid cancers. Peripheral blood TCR beta repertoires from healthy donors and cancer patients were profiled to examine immunoaging and T cell reconstitution after chemotherapy. Overall study outcomes, separate from this receptor: Declining TCR diversity with age in healthy donors was mainly explained by loss of richness; in cancer patients, loss of evenness also contributed. Compared with age-matched healthy donors, untreated patients with hematological or solid cancers had significantly lower TCR diversity and higher clonality in blood. An increase in median generation probability over the chemotherapy interval was observed in both cancer cohorts, suggesting that the repertoire was reconstituted through rebound thymic output. It was noted by the authors that conclusions about immunological memory after chemotherapy cannot be drawn from the repertoire data.

Instead of sorted cells or RNA, genomic DNA extracted from peripheral blood served as the source for amplifying TCR beta rearrangements. CDR1 and CDR2, per the germline V gene, are MDHEN and SYDVKM. Cut back by 3 bases and 6 bases, the V and J ends lie 9 bases apart. The CDR3 runs 12 residues from the cysteine to the phenylalanine. Of all the DNA, just the CDR3 is kept, 36 bases in frame from base 1. Using a mixed TRB-A/B primer pool, multiplex touch-down PCR amplified rearranged TRB sequences covering the V, D and J segments. Illumina adapters and sample indices were attached to the amplicons through two consecutive PCR reactions run with Phusion HS II polymerase. After gel purification with the NucleoSpin Gel and PCR Clean-up kit, the amplicons were checked using Qubit and an Agilent 2100 Bioanalyzer. Sequencing of libraries was carried out on an Illumina MiSeq in 600-cycle, single-indexed, paired-end runs. The authors' analysis ran thus. MiXCR versions 2.12 and 3.0.5 were used to process the TRB sequences. A clone was defined as each unique CDR3 nucleotide sequence, and only productive sequences supported by at least two reads were kept. The repertoire metrics were Shannon diversity, evenness, clonality (defined as one minus evenness), and alpha-parameterized diversity profiles covering alpha 0 to 5. Generation probabilities of clones in paired pre- and post-chemotherapy samples were computed with the IGoR algorithm. The public reads were reanalyzed by TCRdb: fastp trimming at Q25, MiXCR alignment, in-frame beta chains only. Every distinct CDR3 protein forms one entry, paired with its most common genes and DNA. These V and J calls originate from TCRdb's pipeline instead of the authors' own analysis. This sample holds 2,800 or so distinct CDR3 sequences; 30% were observed only once. About 14% of the sample lies in the top ten.

In this chain, TRBV28 is recombined with TRBJ2-7; the D gene identity is not certain. This clonotype was obtained from a human donor in good health. Sequences were obtained from blood. The CDR3 has the sequence CASSFLRSEQYF. The bases are TGTGCCAGCAGTTTTTTAAGGAGCGAGCAGTACTTC.